This T cell receptor (beta chain) is from a study of blood T cell repertoires in COVID-19. Study details: Acute-phase and convalescent COVID-19 samples originated in the United States, Italy and Spain. PBMCs, B-cell-depleted T cells, or T cells provided the cDNA or gDNA that made up the material.

The germline V gene encodes CDR1 LGHNA and CDR2 YNFKEQ. The V and J ends lost 0 bases and 0 bases, in that order; junction bases with no gene match: 3. The length of the CDR3 is 17 residues. As originally analysed: Amplification of reference gene primers was used by the study to estimate nucleated cell counts. Data came from immunoSEQ multiplex PCR; TCRdb stores just in-frame clones and leaves some out. The V and J calls and clone size were taken over from that table, and D and trimming were inferred from the DNA. The sample consists of nearly 250,000 clones, about 80% of them appearing once. Sequences were obtained from peripheral blood. The J gene is TRBJ1-2, the V gene TRBV4-2; TRBD1 agrees at 11 bases. The TCR sequence derives from an elderly woman with acute or convalescent COVID-19. In DNA, the CDR3 is TGTGCCAGCAGCCAAGACGGGACAGGGGGAGCTAACTATGGCTACACCTTC. Translating gives CASSQDGTGGANYGYTF.